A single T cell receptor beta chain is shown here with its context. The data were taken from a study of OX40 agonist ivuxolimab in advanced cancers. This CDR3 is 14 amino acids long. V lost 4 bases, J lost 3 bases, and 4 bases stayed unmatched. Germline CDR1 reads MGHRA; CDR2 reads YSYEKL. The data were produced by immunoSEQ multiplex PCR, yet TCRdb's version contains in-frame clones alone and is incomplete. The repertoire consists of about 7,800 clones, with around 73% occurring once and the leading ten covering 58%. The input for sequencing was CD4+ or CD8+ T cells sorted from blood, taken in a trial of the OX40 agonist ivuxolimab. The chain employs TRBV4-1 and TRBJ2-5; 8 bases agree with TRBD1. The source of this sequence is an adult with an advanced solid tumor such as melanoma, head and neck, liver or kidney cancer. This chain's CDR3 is CASSPGQAKETQYF. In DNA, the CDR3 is TGCGCCAGCAGCCCGGGACAGGCCAAAGAGACCCAGTACTTC.